The 25 T cell receptor beta chains presented below share a single source sample, sequenced in a study of blood T cell repertoires in COVID-19. Some clones are missing from TCRdb's copy, which holds only in-frame ones; the method was immunoSEQ multiplex PCR. The repertoire holds about 190,000 clones, 70% to 85% seen once, with more than 4.5% in the top ten. The specimen sequenced was peripheral blood. These receptors came from a woman in her 30s with acute or convalescent COVID-19.

This clone was detected once. This sequence joins TRBV20-1 and TRBJ1-1; 9 nucleotides align to TRBD1. Germline values: CDR1 DFQATT, CDR2 SNEGSKA (reference sequence). The CDR3 length is 9 residues. CDR3 coding DNA: TGCAGGCGACAGGGGGACTCTTTCTTT. The encoded protein is CRRQGDSFF.

V gene TRBV9 combines with J gene TRBJ1-1; the D gene is possibly TRBD1 (6 bases). Between the trimmed V and J ends, which lost 2 bases and 0 bases, there was a span of 8 bases. From germline, CDR1 is SGDLS and CDR2 YYNGEE. The CDR3 covers 14 residues. CDR3 DNA sequence: TGTGCCAGCAGCGTTGGGACAATGAACACTGAAGCTTTCTTT. It encodes CASSVGTMNTEAFF.

A remark on this clone: The DNA is omitted, as the CDR3 cannot be located on it reliably, and the CDR3 follows TCRdb's listing. The rearrangement uses TRBV12-3 or TRBV12-4 and TRBJ1-1; no check of the table's D call, TRBD1, against the DNA was made. The CDR3 length equals 10 residues, ends included. The CDR3 loop reads CATVGQGTFF.

CDR3 residues: CASKGGLAKNIQYF. The CDR3 DNA reads TGTGCCAGCAAAGGGGGATTAGCCAAAAACATTCAGTACTTC. The chain links TRBV28 to TRBJ2-4, with D tentatively TRBD1 (6 bases). The CDR3 has 14 residues. From germline, CDR1 is MDHEN and CDR2 SYDVKM. V lost 7 bases to trimming and J lost 0 bases, with 10 bases between them.

The gene calls are TRBV4-1 and TRBJ2-7, with TRBD1 identical over 9 bases. The junction had 7 bases not matched to a gene; V was cut back by 4 bases and J by 3 bases. CDR1 and CDR2 from the germline V gene are MGHRA and YSYEKL. There are 15 residues in the CDR3. The CDR3 nucleotides are TGCGCCAGCAGCCCGATAACAGGGGGCGGCTACGAGCAGTACTTC. Protein: CASSPITGGGYEQYF.

V usage is TRBV6-1 and J usage is TRBJ1-1; TRBD1 matches 7 bases. Trimming cost V 0 bases and J 1 base; bases outside gene matches: 5. The CDR3 is 16 residues long. Germline V lookup: CDR1 MNHNS, CDR2 SASEGT. The CDR3 protein is CASSEALNRGNTEAFF. DNA of the CDR3: TGTGCCAGCAGTGAAGCCCTCAACAGGGGGAACACTGAAGCTTTCTTT.

The chain has TRBV2 and TRBJ2-3; no firm D call. The CDR3 is 10 amino acids. V lost 4 bases, J lost 7 bases, and 3 bases lay in between. CDR1 is SNHLY and CDR2 is FYNNEI in the germline V gene. The CDR3 sequence is CASSVNTQYF. CDR3 DNA sequence: TGTGCCAGCAGTGTAAATACGCAGTATTTT.

The chain employs TRBV2 and TRBJ2-3; 13 bases are shared with TRBD2. The CDR3 extends over 17 amino acids. The V and J ends lost 6 bases and 3 bases, in that order; junction bases with no gene match: 9. Looked up from germline, CDR1 is SNHLY and CDR2 is FYNNEI. The CDR3 loop reads CASRTSGRAIGTDTQYF. The CDR3 region has the DNA TGTGCCAGCAGAACTAGCGGGAGGGCCATCGGAACAGATACGCAGTATTTT.

The chain uses TRBV3-1 (or the pseudogene TRBV3-2) and TRBJ1-6; D gene unclear. The CDR3 is 12 residues long. The V and J ends lost 0 bases and 14 bases respectively, with 8 bases between them. The V gene's germline CDR1 is LGHDT and CDR2 YNNKEL (reference sequence). CDR3 loop: CASSQEALALHF. The CDR3, as DNA: TGTGCCAGCAGCCAAGAAGCGCTAGCCCTCCACTTT.

This chain uses TRBV4-2 with TRBJ1-4; 7 bases are a match to TRBD1. This CDR3 spans 18 amino acids. Trimming removed 1 base from V and 0 bases from J; junction bases left unmatched: 8. Germline V gene data show CDR1 as LGHNA and CDR2 as YNFKEQ. As DNA, the CDR3 is TGTGCCAGCAGCCAAGCCGGGACAGCCATATCAACTAATGAAAAACTGTTTTTT. Protein sequence: CASSQAGTAISTNEKLFF.

The table lists this clone with a count of one. The chain links TRBV19 to TRBJ1-4; 8 bases align to TRBD1. Germline V gene sequence: CDR1 LNHDA, CDR2 SQIVND (reference sequence). The CDR3 loop spans 14 amino acids. The V gene end was trimmed by 6 bases and the J gene end by 8 bases; junction bases not matched to a gene: 8. CDR3 in amino acids: CASRNQGAIEKLFF. The CDR3, as DNA: TGTGCCAGTAGGAACCAGGGGGCGATAGAAAAACTGTTTTTT.

This clone was seen once. The chain is built from TRBV10-3 and TRBJ1-5, with D possibly being TRBD1 (6 bases). Germline CDR1 reads ENHRY; CDR2 reads SYGVKD. The CDR3 extends over 15 amino acids. Trimming left V 3 bases short and J 8 bases short, with 17 bases between. CDR3 bases: TGTGCCATCAGTGATTACGCAGGGTCAGGGGAGCCCCAGCATTTT. It specifies CAISDYAGSGEPQHF.

The chain couples TRBV28 to TRBJ1-1, with D perhaps matching TRBD1 (5 bases). V shed 5 bases and J shed 6 bases, with 13 bases lying between them. The CDR3 extends over 13 amino acids. Looked up from germline, CDR1 is MDHEN and CDR2 is SYDVKM. The CDR3 here is CASSRTTYAEAFF. The CDR3 DNA follows: TGTGCCAGCAGTCGGACAACATACGCTGAAGCTTTCTTT.

This clone was detected a few times. The V and J genes are TRBV28 and TRBJ1-1, with D hard to call. CDR3 length equals 13 residues. Trimming pared 6 bases from V and 3 bases from J, leaving 11 bases between. The germline gives CDR1 MDHEN, CDR2 SYDVKM. The CDR3 here is CASSPRSHTEAFF. CDR3 nucleotides: TGTGCCAGCAGCCCTAGGTCGCACACTGAAGCTTTCTTT. Using reference TRBV28 and TRBJ1-1 for the parts outside the CDR3, the full variable domain is DVKVTQSSRYLVKRTGEKVFLECVQDMDHENMFWYRQDPGLGLRLIYFSYDVKMKEKGDIPEGYSVSREKKERFSLILESASTNQTSMYLCASSPRSHTEAFFGQGTRLTVV.

The chain links TRBV7-7 to TRBJ2-3; 8 positions match TRBD1. Per germline, CDR1 SSHAT and CDR2 FNYEAQ (reference sequence). The CDR3 loop spans 17 amino acids. V was pared by 1 base and J by 1 base, with 7 bases of the junction left unmatched. The CDR3 reads CASSLGTGPRGTDTQYF. The CDR3 DNA reads TGTGCCAGCAGCTTAGGGACAGGGCCGCGGGGCACAGATACGCAGTATTTT.

The table lists this clone with a few counts. The chain combines TRBV28 with TRBJ1-3; 8 nucleotides line up with TRBD1. CDR1 and CDR2 from the germline V gene are MDHEN and SYDVKM. Losses at the gene ends were 5 bases for V and 1 base for J; bases not matched to a gene: 7. The CDR3 sequence is 16 residues long. For the CDR3, the DNA is TGTGCCAGCAGTGTCAGACAGGGGAGGTCTGGAAACACCATATATTTT. Protein product: CASSVRQGRSGNTIYF.

The CDR3 is CASSRQAPYNSPLHF. The CDR3 DNA reads TGTGCCAGCAGCCGACAGGCTCCCTATAATTCACCCCTCCACTTT. The V call is TRBV6-6, the J call TRBJ1-6, with a tentative D call TRBD1 (6 bases). V was clipped by 6 bases and J by 2 bases, with 11 bases between them. The CDR3 contains 15 residues. Germline-derived CDR1 and CDR2 are MNHNY and SVGAGI (reference sequence).

CDR3 DNA sequence: TGTGCCAGCAGTTCAGGGTTGGGACAGCCCCAGCATTTT. Its protein product is CASSSGLGQPQHF. The chain links TRBV6-5 to TRBJ1-5, with a weak D call TRBD1 (5 bases). V dropped 4 bases and J dropped 7 bases, with 11 bases sitting between them. The germline CDR1 and CDR2 sequences are MNHEY and SVGAGI. The CDR3 is made up of 13 amino acids.

The V and J genes are TRBV19 and TRBJ1-2; TRBD1 matches 7 bases. The CDR3 sequence is 14 residues long. The V gene end was trimmed by 8 bases and the J gene end by 4 bases; junction bases not matched to a gene: 10. CDR1 is LNHDA, CDR2 SQIVND, per germline (reference sequence). The CDR3 loop is CASYATQGVYGYTF. DNA for the CDR3: TGTGCCAGTTATGCCACTCAGGGGGTCTATGGCTACACCTTC.

The chain recombines TRBV11-2 with TRBJ2-3, with 9 bases identical to TRBD2. CDR1 SGHAT and CDR2 FQNNGV come from the germline V gene. The CDR3 extends over 14 amino acids. Trimming removed 11 bases from V and 2 bases from J; junction bases left unmatched: 8. The CDR3 nucleotides are TGTGCCGGCGGGACTAGCTCTTCCACAGATACGCAGTATTTT. Its protein product is CAGGTSSSTDTQYF. The full variable domain, in which reference TRBV11-2 and TRBJ2-3 provide the parts outside the CDR3, is EAGVAQSPRYKIIEKRQSVAFWCNPISGHATLYWYQQILGQGPKLLIQFQNNGVVDDSQLPKDRFSAERLKGVDSTLKIQPAKLEDSAVYLCAGGTSSSTDTQYFGPGTRLTVL.

This chain links TRBV5-1 with TRBJ2-7; TRBD2 agrees at 11 bases. The CDR3 is made up of 17 amino acids. Per the germline V gene, CDR1 is SGHRS and CDR2 is YFSETQ. J was trimmed by 3 bases and V by 0 bases; bases with no gene match: 8. Here the CDR3 reads CASSLDSLAGGNYEQYF. CDR3 DNA: TGCGCCAGCAGCTTGGACTCCCTAGCGGGGGGAAACTACGAGCAGTACTTC.

CDR3 nucleotides: TGTGCCAGCAGTCTAATAAATCGGGGTGAGCAGTTCTTC. This translates into CASSLINRGEQFF. The chain links TRBV12-3 or TRBV12-4 to TRBJ2-1; possible D gene TRBD2, 5 bases. The V end was cut by 5 bases, the J end by 9 bases, with 14 bases between. The CDR3 consists of 13 residues.

The V call is TRBV28, the J call TRBJ2-3, with TRBD2 matching over 10 bases. The trim removed 5 bases at V and 7 bases at J, leaving 12 bases unmatched. Germline CDR1 reads MDHEN; CDR2 reads SYDVKM. The CDR3 is 16 amino acids. CDR3 nucleotide sequence: TGTGCCAGCAGTCCGCCGTTAGCGGGGGGCCGGAATACGCAGTATTTT. It yields the protein CASSPPLAGGRNTQYF.

V usage is TRBV5-4 and J usage is TRBJ2-1; 9 bases are a match to TRBD2. Per the germline V gene, CDR1 is SGHNT and CDR2 is YYREEE (reference sequence). This CDR3 spans 15 amino acids. V lost 0 bases, J lost 8 bases, and 6 bases stayed unmatched. This CDR3 is CASSLELAGQYEQFF. The CDR3 DNA reads as TGTGCCAGCAGCTTGGAGCTAGCGGGGCAATATGAGCAGTTCTTC. Filled out from reference TRBV5-4 and TRBJ2-1, the complete variable domain reads ETGVTQSPTHLIKTRGQQVTLRCSSQSGHNTVSWYQQALGQGPQFIFQYYREEENGRGNFPPRFSGLQFPNYSSELNVNALELDDSALYLCASSLELAGQYEQFFGPGTRLTVL.

The chain is built from TRBV5-6 and TRBJ2-5; TRBD1 agrees at 11 bases. Germline CDR1 is SGHDT and CDR2 is YYEEEE. This CDR3 spans 15 amino acids. CDR3 loop: CAGGDRTGGRETQYF. The CDR3 DNA is TGTGCTGGCGGCGACCGGACAGGGGGCAGAGAGACCCAGTACTTC.